There are many counts of the clone carrying this T cell receptor beta chain. V shed 3 bases, J shed 5 bases, and the junction held 7 bases outside the gene matches. The length of the CDR3 is 15 residues. The germline CDR1 and CDR2 sequences are SGDLS and YYNGEE. The record originates from a study of metastatic and nonmetastatic thyroid tumors. Study context: From malignant and benign thyroid patients, repertoires in blood and in tumor or nodule tissue were compared.

Treatment of any kind had been given to no patient before thyroid surgery. From the PCR reads, TCRdb re-called clones with MiXCR. The profile shows 25,000 to 30,000 clones, around a quarter of them singletons. The chain couples TRBV9 to TRBJ2-5; 10 nucleotides line up with TRBD2. Sequencing input: blood. The sequence was collected from a female donor with papillary thyroid cancer or a benign thyroid nodule (not recorded which). Some clones in this sample may be carry-over from other donors' samples. CDR3 DNA sequence: TGTGCCAGCAGCGCCAGCGGGAGGGCCGGTGAGACCCAGTACTTC. Amino acids: CASSASGRAGETQYF.